This passage covers 8 T cell receptor beta chains from one sample sequenced in a study of blood T cell repertoires in COVID-19. The table came from immunoSEQ multiplex PCR; TCRdb's copy has only in-frame clones and leaves some out. The sample has fewer than 450,000 clones, around 86% seen once. The sequencing sample was made of peripheral blood. These receptors came from a woman aged 50 to 60 with COVID-19, enrolled during active disease.

V is TRBV11-2 and J is TRBJ2-7; tentative D call: TRBD2 (5 bases). V was trimmed by 1 base and J by 3 bases, leaving 13 bases between them. The CDR3 totals 15 residues. Looked up from germline, CDR1 is SGHAT and CDR2 is FQNNGV. CDR3 DNA: TGTGCCAGCAGCTTAGGATCCGCTAGCTACTACGAGCAGTACTTC. It yields the protein CASSLGSASYYEQYF.

The DNA for the CDR3 is TGTGCCAGCAGTTTCCTCCTAGGTGAAAAACTGTTTTTT. Amino acids: CASSFLLGEKLFF. The chain couples TRBV28 to TRBJ1-4; D unclear. Trimming took 3 bases from V and 7 from J, leaving 9 bases between them. The CDR3 length is 13 residues. Germline CDR1 and CDR2: MDHEN and SYDVKM. The full variable domain, in which reference TRBV28 and TRBJ1-4 provide the parts outside the CDR3, is DVKVTQSSRYLVKRTGEKVFLECVQDMDHENMFWYRQDPGLGLRLIYFSYDVKMKEKGDIPEGYSVSREKKERFSLILESASTNQTSMYLCASSFLLGEKLFFGSGTQLSVL.

A few counts support this clone. The chain has TRBV6-2 or TRBV6-3 and TRBJ2-3; maybe TRBD1 (5 bases). CDR3 length: 15 amino acids. The V and J ends lost 0 bases and 2 bases respectively, with 9 bases between them. CDR1 and CDR2 from the germline V gene are MNHEY and SVGEGT. The CDR3 reads CASSYSTASTDTQYF. CDR3 nucleotide sequence: TGTGCCAGCAGTTACTCGACAGCCTCCACAGATACGCAGTATTTT.

The chain uses TRBV13 and TRBJ1-6; 9 bases fit TRBD1. The V and J ends lost 5 bases and 11 bases, in that order; junction bases with no gene match: 7. Per the germline V gene, CDR1 is PRHDT and CDR2 is FYEKMQ (reference sequence). CDR3 length equals 14 residues. CDR3 in amino acids: CASSLGDRVPPLHF. Written as DNA, the CDR3 is TGTGCCAGCAGCCTCGGGGACAGGGTGCCACCCCTCCACTTT. The complete variable domain, with remaining parts taken from reference TRBV13 and TRBJ1-6, reads AAGVIQSPRHLIKEKRETATLKCYPIPRHDTVYWYQQGPGQDPQFLISFYEKMQSDKGSIPDRFSAQQFSDYHSELNMSSLELGDSALYFCASSLGDRVPPLHFGNGTRLTVT.

This rearrangement joins TRBV9 to TRBJ2-1; weak D call: TRBD2 (6 bases). V lost 3 bases and J lost 6, with 22 bases in between. Germline V gene data show CDR1 as SGDLS and CDR2 as YYNGEE. This CDR3 is built from 17 residues. The CDR3 spells CASSATTGTPYLNEQFF. CDR3 coding DNA: TGTGCCAGCAGCGCCACTACCGGGACTCCCTACCTCAATGAGCAGTTCTTC.

The chain joins TRBV6-6 to TRBJ2-5; tentative D call: TRBD1 (5 bases). Trimming shortened V by 4 bases and J by 5 bases, and 11 bases separated the two germline ends. The germline gives CDR1 MNHNY, CDR2 SVGAGI (reference sequence). There are 13 residues in the CDR3. The CDR3 DNA reads TGTGCCAGCAGTTCCAGGGTAGGGGAGACCCAGTACTTC. Encoded protein: CASSSRVGETQYF.

This chain joins TRBV6-1 and TRBJ2-4; TRBD2 agrees at 7 bases. This CDR3 is 16 amino acids long. The junction had 5 bases not matched to a gene; V was cut back by 2 bases and J by 1 base. Germline CDR1 and CDR2: MNHNS and SASEGT. The CDR3 reads CASSEFSGSAKNIQYF. CDR3 in DNA: TGTGCCAGCAGTGAATTTAGCGGGTCTGCCAAAAACATTCAGTACTTC.

The rearrangement uses TRBV20-1 and TRBJ2-7, with TRBD1 identical over 7 bases. The germline V gene encodes CDR1 DFQATT and CDR2 SNEGSKA (reference sequence). The length of the CDR3 is 16 residues. The ends lost 3 bases at V and 0 bases at J; junction bases unmatched: 11. The CDR3 region has the DNA TGCAGTGCTAGTTCATTTCAGGGACAGTTCTCCTACGAGCAGTACTTC. It is translated as CSASSFQGQFSYEQYF.